Presented here are 30 T cell receptor beta chains from one specimen sequenced in a study of technical replicates of blood from several donors. The protocol was immunoSEQ multiplex PCR, while the TCRdb copy is restricted to in-frame clones and leaves out a portion. The table records under 90,000 clones, nearly 98% of them present only once. The sequencing input was T cells isolated from PBMCs. The receptors come from a human donor in good health.

This clone was picked up one time. This CDR3 reads CASSLTPDSDNEQFF. The DNA of the CDR3 is TGCGCCAGCAGCTTGACTCCGGACTCAGACAATGAGCAGTTCTTC. This chain joins TRBV5-1 and TRBJ2-1, with a tentative D call TRBD2 (5 bases). Germline V gene sequence: CDR1 SGHRS, CDR2 YFSETQ. The CDR3 runs to 15 residues. V lost 1 base and J lost 5, with 13 bases in between.

This rearrangement joins TRBV18 to TRBJ1-1; D gene uncertain. The length of the CDR3 is 13 residues. Per the germline V gene, CDR1 is KGHSH and CDR2 is LQKENI. V was clipped by 5 bases and J by 4 bases, with 11 bases between them. The CDR3 here is CASSSDTSTEAFF. DNA of the CDR3: TGTGCCAGCTCATCAGACACTTCCACTGAAGCTTTCTTT.

This chain links TRBV10-1 with TRBJ2-1, with D perhaps matching TRBD2 (10 bases). The length of the CDR3 is 19 residues. The V end lost 6 bases, the J end lost 8 bases, and 32 bases lay between the germline ends. CDR1 and CDR2 from the germline V gene are WNHNN and SYGVQD (reference sequence). Written as DNA, the CDR3 is TGCGCCAGCAGGGGGACAGGGCCAGCGGGAGGGCGAGTTCAGTATGAGCAGTTCTTC. The encoded protein is CASRGTGPAGGRVQYEQFF.

The chain links TRBV2 to TRBJ2-5; D gene ambiguous. The germline gives CDR1 SNHLY, CDR2 FYNNEI. The V end lost 6 bases, the J end lost 4 bases, and 9 bases lay between the germline ends. The CDR3 runs 12 residues. The CDR3 nucleotides read TGTGCCAGCAGCTTCCAGGTAGAGACCCAGTACTTC. The encoded protein is CASSFQVETQYF.

The chain combines TRBV5-1 with TRBJ2-2; weak D call: TRBD1 (5 bases). Trimming left V 0 bases short and J 5 bases short, with 14 bases between. The CDR3 runs to 16 residues. The germline gives CDR1 SGHRS, CDR2 YFSETQ. CDR3 in DNA: TGCGCCAGCAGCTTGGTCGTGACAAGGGGAACCGGGGAGCTGTTTTTT. The encoded protein is CASSLVVTRGTGELFF.

The genes are TRBV11-2 and TRBJ2-3, with D maybe TRBD2 (5 bases). Per germline, CDR1 SGHAT and CDR2 FQNNGV. The CDR3 contains 15 residues. V was pared by 4 bases and J by 0 bases, with 11 bases between. This CDR3 is CASSSGVTSTDTQYF. CDR3 DNA sequence: TGTGCCAGCAGCTCCGGGGTGACTAGCACAGATACGCAGTATTTT. The full variable domain, with the rest looked up from reference TRBV11-2 and TRBJ2-3, is EAGVAQSPRYKIIEKRQSVAFWCNPISGHATLYWYQQILGQGPKLLIQFQNNGVVDDSQLPKDRFSAERLKGVDSTLKIQPAKLEDSAVYLCASSSGVTSTDTQYFGPGTRLTVL.

This chain joins TRBV6-1 and TRBJ2-3; TRBD2 might be the D (5 bases). V lost 6 bases and J 7 bases, leaving 17 bases between the germline ends. Looked up from germline, CDR1 is MNHNS and CDR2 is SASEGT. The CDR3 extends over 14 amino acids. CDR3 loop: CASSTNIGLNTQYF. In nucleotides, the CDR3 is TGTGCCAGCAGCACCAACATTGGACTTAATACGCAGTATTTT.

The CDR3 nucleotides read TGTGCCAGCAAGCTAGCCGGAGAAACAGATACGCAGTATTTT. As protein: CASKLAGETDTQYF. The rearrangement uses TRBV28 and TRBJ2-3, with D maybe TRBD2 (5 bases). This CDR3 is built from 14 residues. Per germline, CDR1 MDHEN and CDR2 SYDVKM. The V end lost 7 bases, the J end lost 3 bases, and 14 bases lay between the germline ends.

A single count supports this clone. CDR3 amino acids: CASSTRDTQETQYF. The CDR3 coding sequence is TGTGCCAGTAGTACCCGGGACACCCAAGAGACCCAGTACTTC. The gene calls are TRBV19 and TRBJ2-5; maybe TRBD1 (6 bases). The CDR3 extends over 14 amino acids. The germline V and J ends were trimmed by 4 bases and 1 base, with 10 bases remaining between them. In germline, CDR1 is LNHDA, CDR2 SQIVND (reference sequence).

The chain employs TRBV28 and TRBJ1-3, with 7 bases lining up with TRBD1. V was pared by 6 bases and J by 5 bases, with 10 bases of the junction left unmatched. The CDR3 runs to 15 residues. Germline V gene lookup returns CDR1 MDHEN and CDR2 SYDVKM. The CDR3 DNA reads as TGTGCCAGCAGCAGAGGGGGCCTGGAGAGAAACACCATATATTTT. It is translated as CASSRGGLERNTIYF.

This clone was seen a single time. V is TRBV5-1 and J is TRBJ2-5; no firm D call. The CDR3 sequence is 15 residues long. Trimming shortened V by 0 bases and J by 5 bases, and 14 bases separated the two germline ends. The V gene's germline CDR1 is SGHRS and CDR2 YFSETQ. CDR3 nucleotides: TGCGCCAGCAGCTTGGCGACGGGTTCACGGGAGACCCAGTACTTC. It codes for CASSLATGSRETQYF.

DNA for the CDR3: TGTGCCAGTAGCCCGGGAACCCATGGCTACACCTTC. As protein: CASSPGTHGYTF. V is TRBV19 and J is TRBJ1-2; no clear D gene. Germline-derived CDR1 and CDR2 are LNHDA and SQIVND (reference sequence). This CDR3 has 12 residues. The germline V and J ends were trimmed by 6 bases and 6 bases, with 11 bases remaining between them.

The count of this clone is one. The chain recombines TRBV21-1 with TRBJ2-7; the DNA was not used to check the table's D call, TRBD2. TRBV21-1 is classified as a pseudogene. The CDR3 contains 18 residues. CDR3 DNA: TGTGCCAGCAGCAAAGATAACGGGGGGGACGGAAACAAGGTCTGGCAGTACTTC. Translating gives CASSKDNGGDGNKVWQYF.

The rearrangement uses TRBV6-5 and TRBJ2-7; D unresolved. V lost 5 bases and J 7 bases, leaving 9 bases between the germline ends. Germline V gene lookup returns CDR1 MNHEY and CDR2 SVGAGI. The CDR3 is 11 amino acids. In DNA, the CDR3 is TGTGCCAGCAGTAACGGGTGGGAGCAGTACTTC. As protein: CASSNGWEQYF.

CDR3 nucleotides: TGTGCCAGCAGCTCCGACAGGGCCCAGAACGAGCAGTACTTC. Protein product: CASSSDRAQNEQYF. This chain links TRBV7-9 with TRBJ2-7, with 7 bases lining up with TRBD1. Looked up from germline, CDR1 is SEHNR and CDR2 is FQNEAQ (reference sequence). J lost 5 bases, V lost 4 bases, and 8 bases had no gene match. The CDR3 runs 14 residues.

V and J are TRBV5-6 and TRBJ1-1; D may be TRBD1 (5 bases). Trimming shortened V by 1 base and J by 4 bases, and 8 bases separated the two germline ends. The germline V gene encodes CDR1 SGHDT and CDR2 YYEEEE. The CDR3 length is 13 residues. The DNA of the CDR3 is TGTGCCAGCAGCTTGCGGAGGGGCACTGAAGCTTTCTTT. It specifies CASSLRRGTEAFF.

The chain employs TRBV4-1 and TRBJ1-2; TRBD1 matches at 10 bases. The CDR3 runs to 17 residues. V shed 3 bases, J shed 2 bases, and the junction held 9 bases outside the gene matches. The germline V gene encodes CDR1 MGHRA and CDR2 YSYEKL. CDR3 sequence reads: CASSQEIRDRGNYGYTF. CDR3 nucleotides: TGCGCCAGCAGCCAGGAAATCCGGGACAGGGGAAACTATGGCTACACCTTC.

This chain links TRBV19 with TRBJ1-3; D perhaps matches TRBD1 (5 bases). From germline, CDR1 is LNHDA and CDR2 SQIVND (reference sequence). V was pared by 5 bases and J by 0 bases, with 8 bases between. The CDR3 length is 14 residues. CDR3 DNA sequence: TGTGCCAGTAGTCAGGGAGGCTCTGGAAACACCATATATTTT. It encodes CASSQGGSGNTIYF.

This rearrangement joins TRBV5-1 to TRBJ2-3, with TRBD1 identical over 7 bases. The V gene end was trimmed by 0 bases and the J gene end by 3 bases; junction bases not matched to a gene: 7. Germline CDR1 and CDR2: SGHRS and YFSETQ. CDR3 size: 16 residues. CDR3 sequence reads: CASSLGAYRGTDTQYF. CDR3 nucleotides: TGCGCCAGCAGCTTGGGGGCCTACAGGGGAACAGATACGCAGTATTTT.

This sequence joins TRBV20-1 and TRBJ1-1, with D uncertain. Germline-derived CDR1 and CDR2 are DFQATT and SNEGSKA (reference sequence). The V end was cut by 5 bases, the J end by 1 base, with 5 bases between. The CDR3 loop spans 11 amino acids. CDR3 amino acids: CSAYWNTEAFF. The CDR3 DNA sequence: TGCAGTGCTTACTGGAACACTGAAGCTTTCTTT.

V is TRBV2 and J is TRBJ1-2, with D possibly matching TRBD1 (6 bases). V gave up 7 bases and J gave up 8 bases, with 17 bases separating them. The germline gives CDR1 SNHLY, CDR2 FYNNEI. This CDR3 comprises 13 residues. The CDR3, as DNA: TGTGCCAGCAAGGGTTTGGGGGCGTTGGGCTACACCTTC. It yields the protein CASKGLGALGYTF.

The chain carries TRBV7-8 and TRBJ2-5; maybe TRBD1 (6 bases). The ends were cut back, 7 bases at V and 2 bases at J, with 14 bases in the middle. CDR1 is SGHVS and CDR2 is FQNEAQ in the germline V gene. This CDR3 comprises 14 residues. CDR3 coding DNA: TGTGCCAGCATCCTTAATACAGGGCAAGAGACCCAGTACTTC. Translated: CASILNTGQETQYF.

This clone has only a few counts. V is TRBV5-5 and J is TRBJ1-1; 7 bases match TRBD1. Losses at the gene ends were 3 bases for V and 4 bases for J; bases not matched to a gene: 9. Looked up from germline, CDR1 is SGHKS and CDR2 is YYEKEE (reference sequence). The length of the CDR3 is 15 residues. DNA of the CDR3: TGTGCCAGCAGCTCGATGGGCGCAGGGGGCACTGAAGCTTTCTTT. This codes for CASSSMGAGGTEAFF.

CDR3 DNA: TGCGCCAGCAGCTTGGGACTAGCGGGGGGAGAAGATACGCAGTATTTT. Translating gives CASSLGLAGGEDTQYF. The chain carries TRBV5-1 and TRBJ2-3; 13 bases agree with TRBD2. This CDR3 has 16 residues. From germline, CDR1 is SGHRS and CDR2 YFSETQ. Trimming took 0 bases from V and 5 from J; bases not matched to a gene: 3.

The rearrangement joins TRBV11-2 to TRBJ1-1, with D possibly matching TRBD1 (6 bases). The CDR3 is 14 residues long. CDR1 and CDR2 from the germline V gene are SGHAT and FQNNGV. V dropped 5 bases and J dropped 3 bases, with 13 bases sitting between them. CDR3 in amino acids: CASSNRVLDTEAFF. The CDR3 nucleotides are TGTGCCAGCAGCAACAGGGTTTTGGACACTGAAGCTTTCTTT.

This CDR3 reads CASSNQWGSGSSEQYF. CDR3 nucleotides: TGTGCCAGCAGCAACCAGTGGGGCAGTGGCTCTAGCGAGCAGTACTTC. The chain has TRBV13 and TRBJ2-7; a possible D gene is TRBD1 (5 bases). Between the trimmed V and J ends, which lost 5 bases and 6 bases, there was a span of 23 bases. The germline V gene has CDR1 PRHDT and CDR2 FYEKMQ (reference sequence). The CDR3 extends over 16 amino acids.

The genes are TRBV19 and TRBJ1-5; 7 bases agree with TRBD1. Losses at the gene ends were 6 bases for V and 4 bases for J; bases not matched to a gene: 3. There are 13 residues in the CDR3. The germline V gene has CDR1 LNHDA and CDR2 SQIVND (reference sequence). As DNA, the CDR3 is TGTGCCAGTAGGACAGGGCAAAATCAGCCCCAGCATTTT. Translation gives CASRTGQNQPQHF.

This chain uses TRBV15 with TRBJ2-1; 7 bases match TRBD1. Germline values: CDR1 LNHNV, CDR2 YYDKDF (reference sequence). The V gene end was trimmed by 3 bases and the J gene end by 5 bases; junction bases not matched to a gene: 7. CDR3 length: 15 amino acids. The CDR3 protein is CATSSKQQGNNEQFF. DNA of the CDR3: TGTGCCACCAGCAGCAAACAACAGGGGAACAATGAGCAGTTCTTC.

This rearrangement joins TRBV15 to TRBJ1-2; TRBD1 agrees at 7 bases. Germline lookup yields CDR1 LNHNV and CDR2 YYDKDF (reference sequence). The CDR3 has 13 amino acids. V trimming: 3 bases; J trimming: 4 bases; junction bases outside the gene matches: 2. Here the CDR3 reads CATSRGQLYGYTF. CDR3 bases: TGTGCCACCAGCAGGGGACAGCTCTATGGCTACACCTTC. Combining the CDR3 with reference TRBV15 and TRBJ1-2 gives the whole variable domain DAMVIQNPRYQVTQFGKPVTLSCSQTLNHNVMYWYQQKSSQAPKLLFHYYDKDFNNEADTPDNFQSRRPNTSFCFLDIRSPGLGDTAMYLCATSRGQLYGYTFGSGTRLTVV.

The chain employs TRBV2 and TRBJ2-5; 9 bases are a match to TRBD2. Germline lookup yields CDR1 SNHLY and CDR2 FYNNEI. Losses at the gene ends were 3 bases for V and 4 bases for J; bases not matched to a gene: 3. CDR3 size: 14 residues. The CDR3 region has the DNA TGTGCCAGCAGTGATATTAGCGGGGGAGAGACCCAGTACTTC. This sequence encodes CASSDISGGETQYF.